This passage covers 8 T cell receptor beta chains from one sample sequenced in a study of CD8 T cells in ankylosing spondylitis. Overall study results and limits: For ankylosing spondylitis blood, a TCR beta motif of 7 or 8 highly homologous variants appeared characteristic.

MiXCR was run by TCRdb on the 5' RACE reads, yielding one entry per CDR3 protein. This sample has 700,000 or so distinct CDR3 sequences, with about 20% found just once. For these receptors, no antigen is known. Sequencing used blood, either unsorted or a sorted T cell fraction (not recorded which). The receptors derive from a male donor with ankylosing spondylitis.

The chain recombines TRBV3-1 with TRBJ1-5; D gene ambiguous. This CDR3 spans 14 amino acids. Germline V gene lookup returns CDR1 LGHDT and CDR2 YNNKEL (reference sequence). The ends were cut back, 0 bases at V and 13 bases at J, with 16 bases in the middle. For the CDR3, the DNA is TGTGCCAGCAGCCAAGATCTACGGGCTCCCCCGCAGCATTTT. Its protein is CASSQDLRAPPQHF.

This chain uses TRBV7-9 with TRBJ2-3; the D is unclear. V lost 11 bases to trimming and J lost 6 bases, with 6 bases between them. The CDR3 contains 9 residues. Germline CDR1 is SEHNR and CDR2 is FQNEAQ (reference sequence). DNA of the CDR3: TGTGCCCTTGCCGATACGCAGTATTTT. Amino acid sequence: CALADTQYF.

The J gene is TRBJ2-4, the V gene TRBV11-1; the D gene is possibly TRBD1 (6 bases). CDR1 is SGHAT and CDR2 is FQDESV in the germline V gene (reference sequence). CDR3 length: 18 residues. V lost 5 bases and J lost 0, with 20 bases in between. The DNA for the CDR3 is TGTGCCAGCAGCCCAATCAAGGACAGACCCTTAGCCAAAAACATTCAGTACTTC. It encodes CASSPIKDRPLAKNIQYF.

This clonotype showed up just a few times. V usage is TRBV29-1 and J usage is TRBJ2-5, with D hard to call. Germline V gene sequence: CDR1 SQVTM, CDR2 ANQGSEA. Trimming shortened V by 1 base and J by 4 bases, and 7 bases separated the two germline ends. The CDR3 spans 12 residues. The CDR3 region has the DNA TGCAGCGTTGAAGCCTTACGAGAGACCCAGTACTTC. The encoded protein is CSVEALRETQYF.

The rearrangement links TRBV6-6 to TRBJ1-4, with D unclear. Per the germline V gene, CDR1 is MNHNY and CDR2 is SVGAGI (reference sequence). The CDR3 loop spans 11 amino acids. Trimming took 2 bases from V and 10 from J, leaving 5 bases between them. Here the CDR3 reads CASSYDGKLFF. The CDR3 DNA reads TGTGCCAGCAGTTACGATGGAAAACTGTTTTTT.

This clonotype appeared a few times. The V and J genes are TRBV7-9 and TRBJ1-2, with D uncertain. Germline loops: CDR1 SEHNR, CDR2 FQNEAQ (reference sequence). The CDR3 has 15 amino acids. V gave up 1 base and J gave up 4 bases, with 13 bases separating them. Here the CDR3 reads CASSLGTALLYGYTF. For the CDR3, the DNA is TGTGCCAGCAGCTTAGGGACCGCACTTCTCTATGGCTACACCTTC.

V is TRBV6-1 and J is TRBJ2-2; 7 bases fit TRBD1. The CDR3 spans 14 residues. The germline V gene encodes CDR1 MNHNS and CDR2 SASEGT. The trim removed 7 bases at V and 4 bases at J, leaving 6 bases unmatched. CDR3: CASTPGTATGELFF. CDR3 nucleotides: TGTGCCAGCACCCCCGGGACAGCCACCGGGGAGCTGTTTTTT.

In regard to this clonotype: The conserved phenylalanine or tryptophan normally closing the CDR3 is absent here, so this likely arose from a read error. The chain carries TRBV7-9 and TRBJ2-1, with 7 nucleotides matching TRBD2. The CDR3 extends over 11 amino acids. Trimming cost V 7 bases and J 9 bases; bases outside gene matches: 3. Germline loops: CDR1 SEHNR, CDR2 FQNEAQ (reference sequence). The CDR3 coding sequence is TGTGCCAGCAACCCGGGGGGTGAGCAGTTCCTC. This codes for CASNPGGEQFL.